The 14 T cell receptor beta chains below all came from one sample that was sequenced in a study of T cell changes during pregnancy in multiple sclerosis (dated by TCRdb to about 2019). Receptor amplification or capture employed the immunoSEQ multiplex PCR assay. TCRdb stores this immuneACCESS table with in-frame sequences only. Part of the clones is absent; in the studies checked, under half of the shortfall reflects unresolved V genes, and no reason is known for the rest. The sample table lists tens of thousands of clones, approximately 90% of them with a count of one. Clones ranked in the top ten supply around 0.73% of the sample. The sequences come from CD4+ T cells from peripheral blood mononuclear cells, collected before pregnancy. These receptors came from a female donor with multiple sclerosis, enrolled in a pregnancy study.

V and J are TRBV5-1 and TRBJ2-1, with TRBD1 matching 9 bases. This CDR3 is built from 13 residues. Per germline, CDR1 SGHRS and CDR2 YFSETQ. The J segment lost 7 bases and the V segment lost 7 bases, leaving 6 bases of the junction unmatched. The CDR3 loop is CASATGGYNEQFF. The CDR3 DNA is TGCGCCAGCGCGACAGGGGGATATAATGAGCAGTTCTTC. The full variable domain, with the rest looked up from reference TRBV5-1 and TRBJ2-1, is KAGVTQTPRYLIKTRGQQVTLSCSPISGHRSVSWYQQTPGQGLQFLFEYFSETQRNKGNFPGRFSGRQFSNSRSEMNVSTLELGDSALYLCASATGGYNEQFFGPGTRLTVL.

V is TRBV19 and J is TRBJ2-3; a weak D match, TRBD1 (6 bases). Trimming took 4 bases from V and 6 from J, leaving 20 bases between them. The CDR3 loop spans 16 amino acids. The germline V gene encodes CDR1 LNHDA and CDR2 SQIVND (reference sequence). CDR3 in DNA: TGTGCCAGTAGTAGGCAGGGGAGTCAGTCTAGGGATACGCAGTATTTT. It specifies CASSRQGSQSRDTQYF.

This chain uses TRBV4-3 with TRBJ2-2; 9 bases align to TRBD2. Unmatched junction bases numbered 8, after V lost 1 base and J lost 8 bases. CDR3 length: 16 residues. From germline, CDR1 is LGHNA and CDR2 YSLEER. This CDR3 reads CASSQGREGRKGELFF. The DNA for the CDR3 is TGCGCCAGCAGCCAAGGGCGGGAGGGCCGAAAAGGGGAGCTGTTTTTT.

The V and J genes are TRBV7-9 and TRBJ2-1; maybe TRBD2 (7 bases). The V gene's germline CDR1 is SEHNR and CDR2 FQNEAQ (reference sequence). CDR3 length equals 15 residues. V lost 1 base and J lost 10, with 17 bases in between. CDR3 amino acids: CASSLEGRGGGEQFF. The CDR3 bases are TGTGCCAGCAGCTTAGAAGGGAGGGGGGGCGGAGAGCAGTTCTTC. Together with reference TRBV7-9 and TRBJ2-1, the CDR3 gives the full variable domain: DTGVSQNPRHKITKRGQNVTFRCDPISEHNRLYWYRQTLGQGPEFLTYFQNEAQLEKSRLLSDRFSAERPKGSFSTLEIQRTEQGDSAMYLCASSLEGRGGGEQFFGPGTRLTVL.

To note about this clone: Other DNA sequences in the sample encode the same CDR3. This chain uses TRBV4-3 with TRBJ1-5, with a possible D match to TRBD1 (5 bases). Per germline, CDR1 LGHNA and CDR2 YSLEER. V was shortened by 0 bases and J by 1 base, with 7 bases between the two germline ends. The CDR3 covers 15 residues. The chain's CDR3 is CASSQDAGSNQPQHF. CDR3 nucleotide sequence: TGCGCCAGCAGCCAAGACGCAGGGAGCAATCAGCCCCAGCATTTT.

The chain carries TRBV6-6 and TRBJ2-7; 12 bases fit TRBD2. The length of the CDR3 is 15 residues. In germline, CDR1 is MNHNY, CDR2 SVGAGI (reference sequence). The V and J ends lost 4 bases and 7 bases, in that order; junction bases with no gene match: 8. In DNA, the CDR3 is TGTGCCAGCAGTTCCCTAGCGGGAGGGCACGGGGAGCAGTACTTC. Protein product: CASSSLAGGHGEQYF.

This clone has a single count. This chain uses TRBV9 with TRBJ2-3; D might be TRBD2 (5 bases). Looked up from germline, CDR1 is SGDLS and CDR2 is YYNGEE. The CDR3 consists of 15 residues. Between the trimmed V and J ends, which lost 1 base and 6 bases, there was a span of 15 bases. The CDR3, as DNA: TGTGCCAGCAGCGTAAGGGCGGGTCGAGGGGATACGCAGTATTTT. This codes for CASSVRAGRGDTQYF.

V is TRBV4-3 and J is TRBJ1-1; D might be TRBD1 (5 bases). Germline assignment: CDR1 LGHNA and CDR2 YSLEER. V was cut by 0 bases and J by 6 bases, with 8 bases left in between. The CDR3 sequence is 13 residues long. CDR3 residues: CASSQDWGAEAFF. The CDR3 bases are TGCGCCAGCAGCCAAGACTGGGGCGCTGAAGCTTTCTTT.

The table lists this clone with a count of one. The chain carries TRBV28 and TRBJ2-7; no clear D. Germline V lookup: CDR1 MDHEN, CDR2 SYDVKM. V lost 6 bases and J 4 bases, leaving 10 bases between the germline ends. The CDR3 contains 12 residues. This chain's CDR3 is CASRGTWYEQYF. DNA for the CDR3: TGTGCCAGCAGGGGCACCTGGTACGAGCAGTACTTC. The variable domain in full, completed from reference TRBV28 and TRBJ2-7, reads DVKVTQSSRYLVKRTGEKVFLECVQDMDHENMFWYRQDPGLGLRLIYFSYDVKMKEKGDIPEGYSVSREKKERFSLILESASTNQTSMYLCASRGTWYEQYFGPGTRLTVT.

This chain links TRBV13 with TRBJ2-7; TRBD1 matches at 9 bases. Trimming at V came to 5 bases and at J to 2 bases, leaving 1 base not matched to a gene. CDR3 length: 13 amino acids. CDR1 and CDR2 from the germline V gene are PRHDT and FYEKMQ (reference sequence). This CDR3 is CASSRDRAYEQYF. For the CDR3, the DNA is TGTGCCAGCAGCCGGGACAGGGCCTACGAGCAGTACTTC. The whole variable domain, filled in from reference TRBV13 and TRBJ2-7, reads AAGVIQSPRHLIKEKRETATLKCYPIPRHDTVYWYQQGPGQDPQFLISFYEKMQSDKGSIPDRFSAQQFSDYHSELNMSSLELGDSALYFCASSRDRAYEQYFGPGTRLTVT.

The chain employs TRBV10-3 and TRBJ2-2; 9 positions match TRBD2. This CDR3 region has 17 residues. Looked up from germline, CDR1 is ENHRY and CDR2 is SYGVKD. V lost 2 bases to trimming and J lost 7 bases; unmatched junction nucleotides: 11. This CDR3 is CAISELGSGSFNGELFF. CDR3 in DNA: TGTGCCATCAGTGAGCTAGGTAGCGGGAGTTTTAACGGGGAGCTGTTTTTT.

This clone appeared a single time. The chain employs TRBV6-5 and TRBJ1-6, with 9 nucleotides matching TRBD1. Looked up from germline, CDR1 is MNHEY and CDR2 is SVGAGI. J lost 10 bases, V lost 4 bases, and 8 bases had no gene match. This CDR3 contains 15 residues. CDR3 protein: CASSSWTGVGSPLHF. The CDR3, as DNA: TGTGCCAGCAGTTCCTGGACAGGGGTAGGATCACCCCTCCACTTT.

As for this clone: One end of the junction does not line up with germline, which may come from a read error. This chain links TRBV7-7 with TRBJ2-1; tentative D call: TRBD2 (7 bases). This CDR3 is built from 15 residues. CDR1 SSHAT and CDR2 FNYEAQ come from the germline V gene (reference sequence). Here the CDR3 reads CASSLGVGGANEQFF. Written as DNA, the CDR3 is TGTGCTAGCAGCTTAGGAGTGGGGGGGGCCAATGAGCAGTTCTTC.

This chain uses TRBV6-6 with TRBJ2-1; 7 nucleotides match TRBD2. From germline, CDR1 is MNHNY and CDR2 SVGAGI (reference sequence). The CDR3 spans 12 residues. After removal of 6 bases from V and 12 bases from J, the junction contained 8 bases not matched to a gene. The CDR3 spells CASSYKREGQFF. DNA for the CDR3: TGTGCCAGCAGCTATAAAAGGGAGGGGCAGTTCTTC.